A single sample is the source of the 28 T cell receptor beta chains below, sequenced in a study of cytomegalovirus exposure and HLA in healthy donors. Use of 60 Vbeta and 13 Jbeta primers characterized the PCR. Assay used: immunoSEQ multiplex PCR; TCRdb lists only in-frame clones, some missing. Of about 190,000 clones in the sample, over 80% were seen once. The sequencing input was PBMCs. The receptors were sampled from a boy aged 2 to 9 in good health and CMV-seronegative.

CDR3 residues: CASSEGRQGLNYGYTF. Here the CDR3 DNA reads TGTGCCAGCAGTGAAGGGCGACAGGGGTTAAACTATGGCTACACCTTC. The chain joins TRBV6-1 to TRBJ1-2; 8 bases agree with TRBD1. V lost 1 base, J lost 2 bases, and 6 bases stayed unmatched. There are 16 residues in the CDR3. Germline loops: CDR1 MNHNS, CDR2 SASEGT.

The chain combines TRBV7-3 with TRBJ1-1; D unclear. Germline CDR1 is SGHTA and CDR2 is FQGTGA. The CDR3 is 13 residues long. Trimming took off 5 bases at V and 0 bases at J, with 7 bases between the two ends. This CDR3 is CASSDSLNTEAFF. The DNA for the CDR3 is TGTGCCAGCAGCGATAGTTTGAACACTGAAGCTTTCTTT.

The rearrangement links TRBV28 to TRBJ2-3; perhaps TRBD2 as D (5 bases). The CDR3 is 13 amino acids. Looked up from germline, CDR1 is MDHEN and CDR2 is SYDVKM. V lost 3 bases, J lost 9 bases, and 13 bases lay in between. CDR3: CASSFPGRRTQYF. CDR3 bases: TGTGCCAGCAGTTTTCCCGGACGGAGGACGCAGTATTTT.

Notes on this clone: Relative to the germline gene, one junction end is altered; a read error may explain this. The chain recombines TRBV7-9 with TRBJ2-2, with D possibly being TRBD1 (5 bases). Germline V lookup: CDR1 SEHNR, CDR2 FQNEAQ (reference sequence). The CDR3 is made up of 17 amino acids. In nucleotides, the CDR3 is TGTTCCAGCAGCTTATGGTCAGGGCCGGGCATAACCGGGGAGCTGTTTTTT. Amino acid sequence: CSSSLWSGPGITGELFF.

V gene TRBV5-6 combines with J gene TRBJ1-4; D ambiguous. V lost 2 bases and J lost 4, with 15 bases in between. The germline V gene has CDR1 SGHDT and CDR2 YYEEEE. The CDR3 extends over 16 amino acids. The DNA for the CDR3 is TGTGCCAGCAGCTTTACGGGGTTAATGGGTAATGAAAAACTGTTTTTT. This translates into CASSFTGLMGNEKLFF.

CDR3 nucleotides: TGTGCCAGTAGTAACCGTGGGGGGGAGCAGTACTTC. It translates to CASSNRGGEQYF. The chain employs TRBV19 and TRBJ2-7; D is perhaps TRBD2 (6 bases). V was cut by 4 bases and J by 7 bases, with 11 bases left in between. The V gene's germline CDR1 is LNHDA and CDR2 SQIVND (reference sequence). This CDR3 has 12 residues. Variable domain in full (rest from reference TRBV19 and TRBJ2-7): DGGITQSPKYLFRKEGQNVTLSCEQNLNHDAMYWYRQDPGQGLRLIYYSQIVNDFQKGDIAEGYSVSREKKESFPLTVTSAQKNPTAFYLCASSNRGGEQYFGPGTRLTVT.

The chain combines TRBV5-8 with TRBJ2-1; tentatively, D is TRBD2 (5 bases). In germline, CDR1 is SGHTS, CDR2 YDEGEE. The CDR3 covers 13 residues. The ends were cut back, 0 bases at V and 8 bases at J, with 9 bases in the middle. CDR3 residues: CASSLALAYEQFF. DNA for the CDR3: TGTGCCAGCAGCTTGGCTCTAGCCTATGAGCAGTTCTTC.

The chain recombines TRBV19 with TRBJ1-4, with 7 bases aligning to TRBD1. CDR3 length equals 15 residues. J gave up 8 bases and V 3 bases, and 9 bases lay outside the gene matches. Germline V gene lookup returns CDR1 LNHDA and CDR2 SQIVND (reference sequence). Here the CDR3 DNA reads TGTGCCAGTAGTATCGGAGACAGGGTGGGGGAAAAACTGTTTTTT. Residues: CASSIGDRVGEKLFF.

The genes are TRBV7-2 and TRBJ1-5, with TRBD1 as a possible D gene (5 bases). The V and J ends lost 7 bases and 6 bases respectively, with 13 bases between them. The germline V gene encodes CDR1 SGHTA and CDR2 FQGNSA. The CDR3 has 13 amino acids. CDR3 DNA: TGTGCCAGCAACATGGGGGGGGGTCAGCCCCAGCATTTT. Its protein product is CASNMGGGQPQHF.

V gene TRBV5-6 combines with J gene TRBJ2-1, with D tentatively TRBD2 (6 bases). Trimming stripped 3 bases from V and 9 bases from J, with 16 bases between. The CDR3 has 14 amino acids. The germline CDR1 and CDR2 sequences are SGHDT and YYEEEE. Here the CDR3 DNA reads TGTGCCAGCAGCTCCCGGGACTGGGACCGTGAGCAGTTCTTC. Protein: CASSSRDWDREQFF. Supplemented by reference TRBV5-6 and TRBJ2-1, the full variable domain reads DAGVTQSPTHLIKTRGQQVTLRCSPKSGHDTVSWYQQALGQGPQFIFQYYEEEERQRGNFPDRFSGHQFPNYSSELNVNALLLGDSALYLCASSSRDWDREQFFGPGTRLTVL.

The rearrangement links TRBV11-2 to TRBJ1-6; maybe TRBD1 (5 bases). The V end was cut by 1 base, the J end by 11 bases, with 15 bases between. CDR3 length equals 15 residues. The germline V gene encodes CDR1 SGHAT and CDR2 FQNNGV. In DNA, the CDR3 is TGTGCCAGCAGCTTAGTTGGGGCCCCGGGCCCACCCCTCCACTTT. Translated: CASSLVGAPGPPLHF.

The chain combines TRBV4-1 with TRBJ2-3; D uncertain. Trimming removed 2 bases at V and 4 bases at J, with 13 bases between. This CDR3 is 15 amino acids long. CDR1 and CDR2 (germline): MGHRA, YSYEKL. Written as DNA, the CDR3 is TGCGCCAGCAGCCAATTTTCCTTAGCTTCAGATACGCAGTATTTT. Encoded protein: CASSQFSLASDTQYF.

The chain links TRBV4-3 to TRBJ2-1, with D uncertain. Germline CDR1 reads LGHNA; CDR2 reads YSLEER. Trimming removed 0 bases at V and 2 bases at J, with 8 bases between. The CDR3 spans 15 residues. Here the CDR3 reads CASSQDIRAYNEQFF. The CDR3, as DNA: TGCGCCAGCAGCCAAGATATACGGGCCTACAATGAGCAGTTCTTC.

CDR3 amino acids: CARKNRVRTEAFF. DNA of the CDR3: TGTGCTAGGAAAAACAGGGTTAGGACTGAAGCTTTCTTT. V and J are TRBV12-5 and TRBJ1-1, with a weak D call TRBD1 (6 bases). The CDR3 totals 13 residues. Trimming cost V 9 bases and J 5 bases, with 16 bases left between them. Germline V gene data show CDR1 as LGHNT and CDR2 as FRNRAP.

The chain has TRBV6-5 and TRBJ1-1; 7 bases are shared with TRBD1. With 10 bases clipped from V and 1 base from J, the junction kept 6 bases outside the gene matches. CDR3 length equals 13 residues. Looked up from germline, CDR1 is MNHEY and CDR2 is SVGAGI. The CDR3 protein is CATRTGENTEAFF. As DNA, the CDR3 is TGTGCCACCAGGACAGGCGAGAACACTGAAGCTTTCTTT.

The chain combines TRBV6-1 with TRBJ2-3, with D perhaps TRBD2 (5 bases). V was clipped by 4 bases and J by 0 bases, with 11 bases between them. CDR3 length equals 15 residues. CDR1 and CDR2 (germline): MNHNS, SASEGT. For the CDR3, the DNA is TGTGCCAGCAGTGGGTACGGGGTTAGCACAGATACGCAGTATTTT. It codes for CASSGYGVSTDTQYF.

V usage is TRBV2 and J usage is TRBJ2-1, with D tentatively TRBD2 (6 bases). Trimming left V 3 bases short and J 8 bases short, with 17 bases between. CDR3 length equals 15 residues. The germline gives CDR1 SNHLY, CDR2 FYNNEI. CDR3 sequence (DNA): TGTGCCAGCAGTGAGGCCGGGACTTTGAGGGATGAGCAGTTCTTC. Translated: CASSEAGTLRDEQFF.

The rearrangement links TRBV29-1 to TRBJ2-7; no clear D gene. CDR1 SQVTM and CDR2 ANQGSEA come from the germline V gene. The CDR3 is 11 amino acids. V dropped 7 bases and J dropped 1 base, with 8 bases sitting between them. Written as DNA, the CDR3 is TGCAGCGCAACTACTTCCTACGAGCAGTACTTC. Its translation is CSATTSYEQYF.

The chain uses TRBV6-5 and TRBJ2-3, with 8 bases matching TRBD2. Trimming took 6 bases from V and 5 from J; bases not matched to a gene: 10. This CDR3 has 15 residues. CDR1 and CDR2 (germline): MNHEY, SVGAGI. The DNA of the CDR3 is TGTGCCAGCAGCAAAAAGCGGGAGCGGGAAGATACGCAGTATTTT. Encoded protein: CASSKKREREDTQYF.

CDR3: CASSQDHDIEQFF. CDR3 sequence (DNA): TGCGCCAGCAGCCAAGATCACGACATTGAGCAGTTCTTC. The gene calls are TRBV4-1 and TRBJ2-1, with no clear D. Germline V gene sequence: CDR1 MGHRA, CDR2 YSYEKL. The CDR3 totals 13 residues. Deletions cut 0 bases from V and 9 bases from J, with 9 bases between.

V gene TRBV27 combines with J gene TRBJ1-2, with 11 bases fitting TRBD1. The germline gives CDR1 MNHEY, CDR2 SMNVEV (reference sequence). Losses at the gene ends were 0 bases for V and 5 bases for J; bases not matched to a gene: 5. The CDR3 runs 16 residues. CDR3 nucleotide sequence: TGTGCCAGCAGTTTATCGACGGACAGGGGGCTTTATGGCTACACCTTC. This codes for CASSLSTDRGLYGYTF.

The chain combines TRBV4-3 with TRBJ2-2; the D gene is possibly TRBD2 (5 bases). Germline CDR1 reads LGHNA; CDR2 reads YSLEER. The CDR3 loop spans 15 amino acids. V lost 0 bases and J 5 bases, leaving 10 bases between the germline ends. This CDR3 reads CASSQDSWRTGELFF. The DNA for the CDR3 is TGCGCCAGCAGCCAAGATTCGTGGAGGACCGGGGAGCTGTTTTTT.

The chain links TRBV27 to TRBJ2-5, with D maybe TRBD1 (5 bases). Trimming shortened V by 3 bases and J by 9 bases, and 11 bases separated the two germline ends. The germline CDR1 and CDR2 sequences are MNHEY and SMNVEV (reference sequence). The CDR3 contains 12 residues. CDR3 residues: CASSFPQGSQYF. CDR3 coding DNA: TGTGCCAGCAGTTTCCCCCAGGGTTCCCAGTACTTC.

The rearrangement joins TRBV7-6 to TRBJ2-2; perhaps TRBD1 as D (5 bases). The CDR3 is made up of 15 amino acids. V was shortened by 5 bases and J by 2 bases, with 12 bases between the two germline ends. CDR1 SGHVS and CDR2 FNYEAQ come from the germline V gene. The CDR3 reads CASSPTESNTGELFF. The CDR3 bases are TGTGCCAGCAGCCCGACAGAATCTAACACCGGGGAGCTGTTTTTT. The variable domain in full, with the rest retrieved from reference TRBV7-6 and TRBJ2-2, is GAGVSQSPRYKVTKRGQDVALRCDPISGHVSLYWYRQALGQGPEFLTYFNYEAQQDKSGLPNDRFSAERPEGSISTLTIQRTEQRDSAMYRCASSPTESNTGELFFGEGSRLTVL.

The chain joins TRBV6-5 to TRBJ2-3; the D is unclear. The CDR3 extends over 14 amino acids. With 5 bases removed from V and 2 bases from J, the gap between germline ends came to 11 bases. The germline CDR1 and CDR2 sequences are MNHEY and SVGAGI. The CDR3 DNA is TGTGCCAGCAGTCCTACGATAAACACAGATACGCAGTATTTT. Its protein product is CASSPTINTDTQYF.

The chain employs TRBV5-4 and TRBJ1-1; D not certain. This CDR3 has 15 amino acids. The germline V gene has CDR1 SGHNT and CDR2 YYREEE (reference sequence). V lost 1 base, J lost 4 bases, and 14 bases lay in between. The CDR3 nucleotides read TGTGCCAGCAGCTTGCCTGCGGAAGTTACCACTGAAGCTTTCTTT. It specifies CASSLPAEVTTEAFF.

This chain uses TRBV18 with TRBJ1-5; D is perhaps TRBD1 (5 bases). Germline values: CDR1 KGHSH, CDR2 LQKENI. V was trimmed by 3 bases and J by 0 bases, leaving 12 bases between them. This CDR3 contains 16 residues. CDR3 residues: CASSPSGGGSNQPQHF. The CDR3 DNA reads as TGTGCCAGCTCACCTTCCGGGGGGGGTAGCAATCAGCCCCAGCATTTT. Complete variable domain (other parts from reference TRBV18 and TRBJ1-5): NAGVMQNPRHLVRRRGQEARLRCSPMKGHSHVYWYRQLPEEGLKFMVYLQKENIIDESGMPKERFSAEFPKEGPSILRIQQVVRGDSAAYFCASSPSGGGSNQPQHFGDGTRLSIL.

The CDR3 is CASGLRQASNEKLFF. The CDR3 bases are TGTGCCAGTGGATTGAGACAGGCTTCAAATGAAAAACTGTTTTTT. The V call is TRBV19, the J call TRBJ1-4; tentatively, D is TRBD1 (6 bases). This CDR3 has 15 residues. Germline-derived CDR1 and CDR2 are LNHDA and SQIVND (reference sequence). Trimming took off 8 bases at V and 5 bases at J, with 18 bases between the two ends.